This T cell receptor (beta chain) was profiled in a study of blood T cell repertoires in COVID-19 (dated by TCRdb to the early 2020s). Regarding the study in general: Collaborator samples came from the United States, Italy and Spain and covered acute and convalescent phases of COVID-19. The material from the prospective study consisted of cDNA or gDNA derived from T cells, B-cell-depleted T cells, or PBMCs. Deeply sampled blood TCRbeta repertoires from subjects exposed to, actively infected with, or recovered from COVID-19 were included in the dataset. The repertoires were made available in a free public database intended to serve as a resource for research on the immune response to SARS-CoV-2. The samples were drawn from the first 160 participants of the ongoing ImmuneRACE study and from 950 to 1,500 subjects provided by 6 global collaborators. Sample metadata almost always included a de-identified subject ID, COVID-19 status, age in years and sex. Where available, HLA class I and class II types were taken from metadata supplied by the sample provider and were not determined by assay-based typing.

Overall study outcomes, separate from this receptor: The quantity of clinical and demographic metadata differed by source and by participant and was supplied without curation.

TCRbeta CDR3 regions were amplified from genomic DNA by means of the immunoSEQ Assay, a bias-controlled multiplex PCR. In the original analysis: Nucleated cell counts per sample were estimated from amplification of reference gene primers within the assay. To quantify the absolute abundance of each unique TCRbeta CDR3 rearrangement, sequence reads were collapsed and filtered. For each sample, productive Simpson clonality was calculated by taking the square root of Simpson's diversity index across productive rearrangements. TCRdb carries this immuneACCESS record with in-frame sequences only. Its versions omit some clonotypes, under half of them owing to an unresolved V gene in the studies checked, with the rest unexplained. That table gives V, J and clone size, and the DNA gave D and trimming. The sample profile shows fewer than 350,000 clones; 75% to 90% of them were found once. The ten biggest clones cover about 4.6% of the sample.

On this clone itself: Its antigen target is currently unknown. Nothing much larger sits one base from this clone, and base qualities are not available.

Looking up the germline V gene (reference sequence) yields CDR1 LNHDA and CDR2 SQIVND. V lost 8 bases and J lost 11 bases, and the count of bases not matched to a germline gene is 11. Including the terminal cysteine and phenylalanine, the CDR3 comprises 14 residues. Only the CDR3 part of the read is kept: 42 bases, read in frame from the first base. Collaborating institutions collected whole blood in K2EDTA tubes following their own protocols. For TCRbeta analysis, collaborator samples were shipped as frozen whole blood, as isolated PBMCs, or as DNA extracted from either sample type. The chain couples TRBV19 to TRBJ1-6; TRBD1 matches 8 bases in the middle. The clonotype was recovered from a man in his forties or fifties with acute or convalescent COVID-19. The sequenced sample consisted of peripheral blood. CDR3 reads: CASSIGQGIPPLHF. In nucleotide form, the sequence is TGTGCCAGTTCAATCGGACAGGGAATTCCACCCCTCCACTTT.